The clone carrying this TCR beta chain has at least ten counts. Its target is not known. The sample originates from a study of identical twins. Regarding the study as a whole: Because invariant MAIT and iNKT cells could be present, zero-insertion analyses could be partly confounded. Interpretation of the results relied on cross-sectional statistical analysis and not on following the same donors. Twin pairs' shared out-of-frame alpha sequences were enriched in low generation probability.

The V gene lost 3 bases and the J gene lost 10 bases, with 15 bases spanning the gap. This CDR3 contains 13 residues. Germline V gives CDR1 MNHEY, CDR2 SVGAGI. In TCRdb, the 5' RACE reads were re-called with MiXCR into one record per CDR3 protein. The table includes some 630,000 distinct CDR3 sequences, roughly 7.1% detected once. These data are also associated with another study on yellow fever vaccine responses in identical twins.

This TCR was recovered from a woman aged 18-29 years in good health. The chain joins TRBV6-5 to TRBJ1-2; TRBD1 might be the D (6 bases). Sequenced material: PBMCs. CDR3 region: CASSYERTVDYTF. The CDR3 coding sequence is TGTGCCAGCAGTTATGAACGGACAGTTGACTACACCTTC.